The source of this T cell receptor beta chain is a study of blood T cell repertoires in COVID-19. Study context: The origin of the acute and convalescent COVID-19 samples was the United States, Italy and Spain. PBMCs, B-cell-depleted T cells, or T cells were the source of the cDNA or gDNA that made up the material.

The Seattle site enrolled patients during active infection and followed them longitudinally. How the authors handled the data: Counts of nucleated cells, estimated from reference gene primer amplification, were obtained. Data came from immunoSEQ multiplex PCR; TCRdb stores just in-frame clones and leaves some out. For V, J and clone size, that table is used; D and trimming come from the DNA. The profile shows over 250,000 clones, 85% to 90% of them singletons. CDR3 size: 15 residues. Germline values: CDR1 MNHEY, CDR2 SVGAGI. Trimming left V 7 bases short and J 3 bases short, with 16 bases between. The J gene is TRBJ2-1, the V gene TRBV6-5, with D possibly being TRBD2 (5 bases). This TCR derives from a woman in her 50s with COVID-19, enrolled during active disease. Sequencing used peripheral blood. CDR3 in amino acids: CASIVREFNYNEQFF. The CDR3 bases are TGTGCCAGCATAGTTAGGGAGTTTAACTACAATGAGCAGTTCTTC.